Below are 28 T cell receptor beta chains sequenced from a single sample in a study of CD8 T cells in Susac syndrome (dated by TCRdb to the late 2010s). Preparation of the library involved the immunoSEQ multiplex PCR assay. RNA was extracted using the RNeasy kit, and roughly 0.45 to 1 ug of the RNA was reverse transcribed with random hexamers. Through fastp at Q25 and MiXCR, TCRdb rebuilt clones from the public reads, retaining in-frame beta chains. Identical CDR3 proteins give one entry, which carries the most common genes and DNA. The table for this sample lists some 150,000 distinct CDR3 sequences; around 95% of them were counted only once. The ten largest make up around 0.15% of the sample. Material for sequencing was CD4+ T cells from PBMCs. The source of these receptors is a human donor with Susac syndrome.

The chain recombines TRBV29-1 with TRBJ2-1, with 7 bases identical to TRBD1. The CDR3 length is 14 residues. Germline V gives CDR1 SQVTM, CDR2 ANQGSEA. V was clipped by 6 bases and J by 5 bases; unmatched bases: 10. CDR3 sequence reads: CSVRDRASHNEQFF. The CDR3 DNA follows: TGCAGCGTACGTGACAGGGCTAGCCACAATGAGCAGTTCTTC.

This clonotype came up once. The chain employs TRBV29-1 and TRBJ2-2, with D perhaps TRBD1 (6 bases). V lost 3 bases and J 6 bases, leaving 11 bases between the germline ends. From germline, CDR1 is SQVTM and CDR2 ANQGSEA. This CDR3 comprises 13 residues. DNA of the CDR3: TGCAGCGTTGAGCGAGGGGGTTCCGGGGAGCTGTTTTTT. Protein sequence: CSVERGGSGELFF.

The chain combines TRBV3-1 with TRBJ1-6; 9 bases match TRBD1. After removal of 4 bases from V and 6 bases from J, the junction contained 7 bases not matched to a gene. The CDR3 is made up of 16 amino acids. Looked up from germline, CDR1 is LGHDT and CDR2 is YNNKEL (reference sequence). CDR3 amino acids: CASSPAPGQGNSPLHF. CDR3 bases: TGTGCCAGCAGCCCAGCGCCGGGACAGGGTAATTCACCCCTCCACTTT.

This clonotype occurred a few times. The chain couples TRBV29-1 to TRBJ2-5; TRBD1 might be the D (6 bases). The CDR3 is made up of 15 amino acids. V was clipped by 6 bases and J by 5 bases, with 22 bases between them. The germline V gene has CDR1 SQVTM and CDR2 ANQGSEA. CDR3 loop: CSVGQTWSERETQYF. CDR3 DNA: TGCAGCGTAGGACAGACCTGGTCGGAGAGGGAGACCCAGTACTTC.

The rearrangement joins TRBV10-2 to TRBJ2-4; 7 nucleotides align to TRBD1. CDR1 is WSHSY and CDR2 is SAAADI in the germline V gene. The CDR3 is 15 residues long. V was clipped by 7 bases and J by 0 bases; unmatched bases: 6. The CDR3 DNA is TGCGCCAGCAACGGACAGGCGCTAGCCAAAAACATTCAGTACTTC. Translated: CASNGQALAKNIQYF.

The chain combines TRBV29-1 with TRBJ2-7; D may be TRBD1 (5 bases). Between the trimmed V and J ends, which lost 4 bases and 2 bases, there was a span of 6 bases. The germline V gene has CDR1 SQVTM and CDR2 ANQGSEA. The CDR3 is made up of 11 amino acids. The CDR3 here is CSVGQTYEQYF. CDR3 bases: TGCAGCGTTGGACAGACCTACGAGCAGTACTTC.

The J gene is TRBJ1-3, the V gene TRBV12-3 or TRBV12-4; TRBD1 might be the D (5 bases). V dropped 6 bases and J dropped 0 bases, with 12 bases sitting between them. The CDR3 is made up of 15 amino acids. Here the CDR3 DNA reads TGTGCCAGCAGGGCCGACAGAAGCTCTGGAAACACCATATATTTT. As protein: CASRADRSSGNTIYF.

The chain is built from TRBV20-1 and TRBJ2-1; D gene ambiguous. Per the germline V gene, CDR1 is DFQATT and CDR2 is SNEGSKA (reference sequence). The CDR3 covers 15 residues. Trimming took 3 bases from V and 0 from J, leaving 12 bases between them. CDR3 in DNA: TGCAGTGCTAGGCGGCCGCCTAGCTCCTACAATGAGCAGTTCTTC. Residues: CSARRPPSSYNEQFF.

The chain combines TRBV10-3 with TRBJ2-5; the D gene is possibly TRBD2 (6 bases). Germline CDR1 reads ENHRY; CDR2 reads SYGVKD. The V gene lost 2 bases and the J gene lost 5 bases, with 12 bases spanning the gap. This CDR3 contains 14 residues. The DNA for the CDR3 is TGTGCCATCAGTGAGCCCGTGGAGGGGGAGACCCAGTACTTC. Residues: CAISEPVEGETQYF.

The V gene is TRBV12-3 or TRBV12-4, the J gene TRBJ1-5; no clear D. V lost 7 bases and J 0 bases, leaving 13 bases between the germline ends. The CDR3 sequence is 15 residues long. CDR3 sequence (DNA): TGTGCCAGCACTGCCGGACGGAATAGCAATCAGCCCCAGCATTTT. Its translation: CASTAGRNSNQPQHF.

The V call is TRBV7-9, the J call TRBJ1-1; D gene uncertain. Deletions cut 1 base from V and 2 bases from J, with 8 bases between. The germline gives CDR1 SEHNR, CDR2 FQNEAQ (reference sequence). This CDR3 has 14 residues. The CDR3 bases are TGTGCCAGCAGCTTAGGGGCTGTAAACACTGAAGCTTTCTTT. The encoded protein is CASSLGAVNTEAFF.

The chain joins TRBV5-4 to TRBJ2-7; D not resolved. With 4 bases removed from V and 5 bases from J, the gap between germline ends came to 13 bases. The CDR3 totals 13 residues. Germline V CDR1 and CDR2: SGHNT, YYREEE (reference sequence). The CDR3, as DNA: TGTGCCAGCAGCGGTTCTAGTAAGAACGAGCAGTACTTC. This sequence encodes CASSGSSKNEQYF.

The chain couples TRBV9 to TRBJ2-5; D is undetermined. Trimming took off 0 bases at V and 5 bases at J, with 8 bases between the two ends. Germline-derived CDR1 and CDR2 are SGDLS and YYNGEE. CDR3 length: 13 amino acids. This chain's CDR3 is CASSVGSLETQYF. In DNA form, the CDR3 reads TGTGCCAGCAGCGTAGGAAGCTTGGAGACCCAGTACTTC.

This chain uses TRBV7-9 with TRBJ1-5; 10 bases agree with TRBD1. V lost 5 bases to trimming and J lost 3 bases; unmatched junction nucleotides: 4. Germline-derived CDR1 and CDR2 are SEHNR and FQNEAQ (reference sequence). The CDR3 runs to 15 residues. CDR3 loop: CASSPDRGVNQPQHF. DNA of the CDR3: TGTGCCAGCAGCCCGGACAGGGGGGTCAATCAGCCCCAGCATTTT.

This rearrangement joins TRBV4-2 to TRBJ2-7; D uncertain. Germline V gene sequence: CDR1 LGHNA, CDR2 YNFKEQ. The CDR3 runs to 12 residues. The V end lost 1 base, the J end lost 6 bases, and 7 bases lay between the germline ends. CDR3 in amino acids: CASSQAPGEQYF. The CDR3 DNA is TGTGCCAGCAGCCAAGCCCCAGGCGAGCAGTACTTC.

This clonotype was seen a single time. CDR3 region: CASSSGGLYGYTF. The CDR3 nucleotides are TGTGCCAGCAGTTCGGGGGGCCTCTATGGCTACACCTTC. V usage is TRBV12-3 or TRBV12-4 and J usage is TRBJ1-2, with a possible D match to TRBD1 (6 bases). Trimming removed 4 bases from V and 4 bases from J, with 10 bases in between. The CDR3 loop spans 13 amino acids.

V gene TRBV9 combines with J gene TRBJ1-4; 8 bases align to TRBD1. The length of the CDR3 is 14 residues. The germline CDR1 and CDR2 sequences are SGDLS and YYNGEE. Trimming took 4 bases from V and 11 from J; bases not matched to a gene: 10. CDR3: CASSRDRRNGKLFF. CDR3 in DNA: TGTGCCAGCAGCAGGGACAGGCGCAACGGGAAACTGTTTTTT.

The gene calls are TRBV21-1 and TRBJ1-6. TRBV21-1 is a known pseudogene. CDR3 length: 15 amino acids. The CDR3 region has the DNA TGTGCCAGCAGCAAATTTGGCAGGGCCTCGCCGGCCCTCCACTTT. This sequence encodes CASSKFGRASPALHF.

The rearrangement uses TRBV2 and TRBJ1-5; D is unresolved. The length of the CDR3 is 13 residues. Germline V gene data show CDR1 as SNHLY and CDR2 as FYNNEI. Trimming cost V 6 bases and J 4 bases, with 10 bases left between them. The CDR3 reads CASRVEGNQPQHF. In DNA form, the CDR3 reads TGTGCCAGCAGGGTGGAAGGGAATCAGCCCCAGCATTTT.

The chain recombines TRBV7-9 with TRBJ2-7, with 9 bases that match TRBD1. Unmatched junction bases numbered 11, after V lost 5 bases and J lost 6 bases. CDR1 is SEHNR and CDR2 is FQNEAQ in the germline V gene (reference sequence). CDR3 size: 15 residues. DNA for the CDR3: TGTGCCAGCAGCCCTCGGACAGGGGACTTTCGCGAGCAGTACTTC. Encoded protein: CASSPRTGDFREQYF.

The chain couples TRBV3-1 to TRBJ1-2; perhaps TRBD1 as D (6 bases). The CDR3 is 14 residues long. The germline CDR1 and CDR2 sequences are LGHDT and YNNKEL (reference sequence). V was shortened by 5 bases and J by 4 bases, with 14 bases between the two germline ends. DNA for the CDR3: TGTGCCAGCAGCTCCCGACAGGCCCTCTATGGCTACACCTTC. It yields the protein CASSSRQALYGYTF.

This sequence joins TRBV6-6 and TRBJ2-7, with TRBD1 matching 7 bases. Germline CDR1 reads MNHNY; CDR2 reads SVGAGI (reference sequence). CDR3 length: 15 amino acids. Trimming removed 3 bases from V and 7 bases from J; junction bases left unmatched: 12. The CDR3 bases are TGTGCCAGCAGTTATGAGGACAGGCGCCTTGGGGAGCAGTACTTC. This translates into CASSYEDRRLGEQYF.

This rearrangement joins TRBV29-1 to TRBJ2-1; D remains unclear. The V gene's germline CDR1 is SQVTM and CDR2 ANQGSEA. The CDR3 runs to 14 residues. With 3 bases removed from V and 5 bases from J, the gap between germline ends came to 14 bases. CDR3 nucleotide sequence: TGCAGCGTTGAGGGATATCCACCTAACAATGAGCAGTTCTTC. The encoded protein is CSVEGYPPNNEQFF.

The CDR3 DNA is TGTGCCAGCAGCGTTCCACAGGGGGCTTACACTGAAGCTTTCTTT. It yields the protein CASSVPQGAYTEAFF. J is TRBJ1-1 and V is TRBV5-4; 9 nucleotides align to TRBD1. This CDR3 has 15 residues. Trimming cost V 4 bases and J 3 bases; bases outside gene matches: 7. The germline CDR1 and CDR2 sequences are SGHNT and YYREEE (reference sequence). Complete variable domain (other parts from reference TRBV5-4 and TRBJ1-1): ETGVTQSPTHLIKTRGQQVTLRCSSQSGHNTVSWYQQALGQGPQFIFQYYREEENGRGNFPPRFSGLQFPNYSSELNVNALELDDSALYLCASSVPQGAYTEAFFGQGTRLTVV.

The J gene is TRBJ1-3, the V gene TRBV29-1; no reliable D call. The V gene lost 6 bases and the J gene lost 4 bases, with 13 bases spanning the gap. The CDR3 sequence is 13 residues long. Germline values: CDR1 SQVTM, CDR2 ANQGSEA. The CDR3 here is CSVVPGSGNTIYF. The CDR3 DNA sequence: TGCAGCGTGGTTCCGGGGAGCGGAAACACCATATATTTT.

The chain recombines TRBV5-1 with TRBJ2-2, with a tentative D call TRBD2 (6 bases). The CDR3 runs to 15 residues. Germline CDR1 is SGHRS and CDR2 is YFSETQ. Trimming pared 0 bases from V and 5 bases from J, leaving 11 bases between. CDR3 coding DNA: TGCGCCAGCAGCTTGGATGAGGGGAGGACCGGGGAGCTGTTTTTT. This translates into CASSLDEGRTGELFF.

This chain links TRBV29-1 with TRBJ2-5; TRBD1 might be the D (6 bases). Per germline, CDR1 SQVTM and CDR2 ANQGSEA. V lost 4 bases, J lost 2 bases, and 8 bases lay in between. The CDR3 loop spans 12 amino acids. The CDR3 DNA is TGCAGCGTTGGTACAGGGCAAGAGACCCAGTACTTC. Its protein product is CSVGTGQETQYF.

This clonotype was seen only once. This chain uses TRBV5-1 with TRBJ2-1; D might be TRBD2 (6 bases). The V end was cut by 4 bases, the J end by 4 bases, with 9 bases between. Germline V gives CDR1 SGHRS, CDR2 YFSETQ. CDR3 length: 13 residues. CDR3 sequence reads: CASSAGSYNEQFF. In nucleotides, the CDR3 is TGCGCCAGCAGCGCGGGGAGTTACAATGAGCAGTTCTTC.